The source of this T cell receptor beta chain is a study of identical twins. This clonotype was seen more than once but under ten times. Its target is not known. The CDR3 length is 15 residues. Per the germline V gene, CDR1 is DFQATT and CDR2 is SNEGSKA (reference sequence). With 3 bases clipped from V and 2 bases from J, the junction kept 8 bases outside the gene matches. Study-level findings and limits: Compared with models, monozygotic twins showed more out-of-frame TCR alpha sharing. Cross-sectional statistical analysis was relied on for the conclusions, without the same donors being followed.

Carrying unique molecular identifiers, the cDNA also gained a universal primer site through template switching. One entry per CDR3 protein, called by TCRdb with MiXCR from the 5' RACE reads. The table has hundreds of thousands of distinct CDR3 sequences, less than 9.5% seen once. These data were also filed under a second study, of yellow fever vaccine responses in identical twins. This second study says: Reportedly, the T cell response mounted by twins to vaccine seemed partly convergent, partly personalized.

This receptor was identified in a woman between 18 and 30 years old in good health. Source material: CD8+ T cells sorted from blood. This sequence joins TRBV20-1 and TRBJ1-1; 8 bases fit TRBD1. The CDR3 loop is CSASPQGALNTEAFF. The CDR3 DNA follows: TGCAGTGCTAGTCCCCAGGGGGCCCTTAACACTGAAGCTTTCTTT.